The 15 T cell receptor beta chains reported below all come from one sample, sequenced in a study of OX40 agonist ivuxolimab in advanced cancers. Generated by immunoSEQ multiplex PCR, the TCRdb table keeps only in-frame clones and is missing some. This sample has about 70,000 clones, with 78% found just once. The input for sequencing was CD4+ or CD8+ T cells sorted from blood, taken in a trial of the OX40 agonist ivuxolimab. These receptors all come from an adult with an advanced solid tumor such as melanoma, head and neck, liver or kidney cancer.

This chain uses TRBV14 with TRBJ2-4; no clear D. CDR1 SGHDN and CDR2 FVKESK come from the germline V gene. The CDR3 extends over 16 amino acids. Deletions cut 0 bases from V and 0 bases from J, with 9 bases between. CDR3 loop: CASSQDRRPAKNIQYF. In DNA, the CDR3 is TGTGCCAGCAGCCAAGATAGGCGACCAGCCAAAAACATTCAGTACTTC.

This clone was recorded once. The chain links TRBV6-5 to TRBJ1-1, with TRBD1 identical over 7 bases. Germline CDR1 and CDR2: MNHEY and SVGAGI. CDR3 length: 16 residues. V dropped 4 bases and J dropped 3; count of bases not matched to a gene: 11. This CDR3 is CASSSIQDRTDTEAFF. CDR3 DNA sequence: TGTGCCAGCAGTTCTATACAGGACAGGACCGACACTGAAGCTTTCTTT.

The CDR3 reads CASSEALPGLFF. CDR3 nucleotides: TGTGCCAGCAGTGAAGCGCTTCCGGGACTGTTTTTT. J is TRBJ1-4 and V is TRBV6-1; D gene ambiguous. Germline assignment: CDR1 MNHNS and CDR2 SASEGT. The CDR3 is 12 amino acids. Trimming removed 0 bases at V and 13 bases at J, with 9 bases between.

This chain joins TRBV19 and TRBJ2-1; 14 positions match TRBD2. V dropped 6 bases and J dropped 9; count of bases not matched to a gene: 4. Looked up from germline, CDR1 is LNHDA and CDR2 is SQIVND (reference sequence). The CDR3 has 14 residues. The CDR3 nucleotides read TGTGCCAGTAGGCGGACTAGCGGGAGGACTGAGCAGTTCTTC. It encodes CASRRTSGRTEQFF.

J is TRBJ2-5 and V is TRBV14, with D possibly matching TRBD2 (6 bases). The ends were cut back, 0 bases at V and 5 bases at J, with 10 bases in the middle. Germline CDR1 is SGHDN and CDR2 is FVKESK. The CDR3 totals 14 residues. The CDR3 sequence: CASSQEGGVETQYF. CDR3 nucleotide sequence: TGTGCCAGCAGCCAAGAAGGCGGGGTGGAGACCCAGTACTTC. Filled out from reference TRBV14 and TRBJ2-5, the complete variable domain reads EAGVTQFPSHSVIEKGQTVTLRCDPISGHDNLYWYRRVMGKEIKFLLHFVKESKQDESGMPNNRFLAERTGGTYSTLKVQPAELEDSGVYFCASSQEGGVETQYFGPGTRLLVL.

The chain recombines TRBV7-2 with TRBJ1-6; 10 bases fit TRBD1. V trimming: 4 bases; J trimming: 10 bases; junction bases outside the gene matches: 4. This CDR3 has 14 residues. CDR1 SGHTA and CDR2 FQGNSA come from the germline V gene. The CDR3: CASSSGTGVSPLHF. Here the CDR3 DNA reads TGTGCCAGCAGCTCCGGGACAGGGGTCTCACCCCTCCACTTT. The full variable domain, completed using reference TRBV7-2 and TRBJ1-6, is GAGVSQSPSNKVTEKGKDVELRCDPISGHTALYWYRQSLGQGLEFLIYFQGNSAPDKSGLPSDRFSAERTGGSVSTLTIQRTQQEDSAVYLCASSSGTGVSPLHFGNGTRLTVT.

This chain links TRBV18 with TRBJ2-7; D is uncertain. The V end was cut by 2 bases, the J end by 1 base, with 12 bases between. In germline, CDR1 is KGHSH, CDR2 LQKENI. The CDR3 totals 15 residues. CDR3 sequence reads: CASSPNHDRSYEQYF. The CDR3 DNA reads as TGTGCCAGCTCACCAAATCACGACCGGTCCTACGAGCAGTACTTC.

This clone was recorded only once. The rearrangement uses TRBV19 and TRBJ1-5; D remains unclear. Trimming took 5 bases from V and 7 from J, leaving 9 bases between them. The CDR3 consists of 12 residues. The germline V gene encodes CDR1 LNHDA and CDR2 SQIVND (reference sequence). CDR3 region: CASSSPRQPQHF. The CDR3 nucleotides read TGTGCCAGTAGTTCCCCAAGGCAGCCCCAGCATTTT.

This chain uses TRBV7-9 with TRBJ1-1, with 7 bases identical to TRBD1. The junction had 10 bases not matched to a gene; V was cut back by 5 bases and J by 4 bases. The CDR3 has 15 amino acids. CDR1 is SEHNR, CDR2 FQNEAQ, per germline (reference sequence). The CDR3 DNA reads as TGTGCCAGCAGCCCGAGATACAGGGGACCCACTGAAGCTTTCTTT. Its translation: CASSPRYRGPTEAFF.

A single count supports this clone. The rearrangement links TRBV19 to TRBJ1-5, with D hard to call. Germline V CDR1 and CDR2: LNHDA, SQIVND (reference sequence). This CDR3 has 13 residues. Deletions cut 2 bases from V and 2 bases from J, with 4 bases between. The CDR3 coding sequence is TGTGCCAGTAGTATAAGTGGCAATCAGCCCCAGCATTTT. Translation: CASSISGNQPQHF.

The chain recombines TRBV30 with TRBJ1-5, with D uncertain. The germline V gene has CDR1 GTSNPN and CDR2 SVGIG (reference sequence). The CDR3 loop spans 14 amino acids. Trimming took off 0 bases at V and 3 bases at J, with 9 bases between the two ends. The DNA of the CDR3 is TGTGCCTGGAGTGTACGAACAGCCAATCAGCCCCAGCATTTT. The encoded protein is CAWSVRTANQPQHF.

The CDR3 coding sequence is TGTGCCACCAGCAGGGGACCCACCGGGGAGCTGTTTTTT. This encodes CATSRGPTGELFF. The chain couples TRBV15 to TRBJ2-2; tentatively, D is TRBD1 or TRBD2 (5 bases each). Germline V CDR1 and CDR2: LNHNV, YYDKDF (reference sequence). This CDR3 has 13 residues. V lost 3 bases, J lost 4 bases, and 6 bases lay in between.

The chain couples TRBV7-6 to TRBJ2-7; D gene ambiguous. Germline CDR1 and CDR2: SGHVS and FNYEAQ. This CDR3 contains 14 residues. The V end was cut by 1 base, the J end by 0 bases, with 7 bases between. For the CDR3, the DNA is TGTGCCAGCAGCTTAGGCGCCAGCTCCTACGAGCAGTACTTC. It yields the protein CASSLGASSYEQYF.

The CDR3 region has the DNA TGTGCCAGCAGCGCTAATATACGGGGAGAGACCCAGTACTTC. Amino acids: CASSANIRGETQYF. The J gene is TRBJ2-5, the V gene TRBV9; the D gene is possibly TRBD2 (5 bases). V was clipped by 3 bases and J by 4 bases, with 13 bases between them. Germline V gene sequence: CDR1 SGDLS, CDR2 YYNGEE. CDR3 length equals 14 residues.

As DNA, the CDR3 is TGTGCCAGCAGTTACTCAGGGTGGAACGGTGAAAAACTGTTTTTT. This translates into CASSYSGWNGEKLFF. This chain uses TRBV6-5 with TRBJ1-4; no definite D call. This CDR3 comprises 15 residues. Between the trimmed V and J ends, which lost 0 bases and 7 bases, there was a span of 12 bases. Germline V gene data show CDR1 as MNHEY and CDR2 as SVGAGI.